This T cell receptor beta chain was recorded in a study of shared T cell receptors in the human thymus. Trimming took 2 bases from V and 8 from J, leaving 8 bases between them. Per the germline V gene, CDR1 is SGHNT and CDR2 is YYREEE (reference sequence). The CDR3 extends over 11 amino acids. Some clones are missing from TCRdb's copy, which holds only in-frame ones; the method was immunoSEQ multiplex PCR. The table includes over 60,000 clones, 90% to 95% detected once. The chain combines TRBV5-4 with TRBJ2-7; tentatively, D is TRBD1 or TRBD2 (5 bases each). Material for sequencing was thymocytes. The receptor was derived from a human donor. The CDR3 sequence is CASSFSGQQYF. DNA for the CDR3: TGTGCCAGCAGCTTTTCGGGGCAGCAGTACTTC. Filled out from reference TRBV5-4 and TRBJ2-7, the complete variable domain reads ETGVTQSPTHLIKTRGQQVTLRCSSQSGHNTVSWYQQALGQGPQFIFQYYREEENGRGNFPPRFSGLQFPNYSSELNVNALELDDSALYLCASSFSGQQYFGPGTRLTVT.